The source of this TCR beta chain is a study of T cells in Graves' hyperthyroidism and ophthalmopathy (dated by TCRdb to between 2018 and 2021). Looking at the study overall: Peripheral blood samples were taken at the time of initial diagnosis, prior to any treatment. A discovery cohort of 95 to 100 patients, about 40 with Graves' ophthalmopathy and 55 to 60 with stable Graves' hyperthyroidism, was used to find distinguishing TCR V-J signatures. Whether ophthalmopathy could be predicted prospectively was tested in an independent validation cohort made up of about 18 hyperthyroidism patients plus 17 patients who later progressed to ophthalmopathy. For training and testing, the 100 or so patients in the discovery cohort were randomly divided in a 7:3 ratio. The study also compared thyroid tissue and blood T-cell repertoires from five or six Graves' hyperthyroidism patients. After blood sampling, hyperthyroidism patients were treated with methimazole at a starting dose of 30 mg daily, and ophthalmopathy patients were treated with high-dose intravenous methylprednisolone. The paper reports TCR Vbeta CDR3 sequencing of approximately 130 peripheral blood samples: 40 or so ophthalmopathy, about 75 hyperthyroidism and around 17 progressor patients.

About this clonotype itself: Its antigen remains unidentified. Within one base of it there is no much larger clone, and no base qualities were kept.

The TCR beta CDR3 regions were amplified from RNA transcripts. The TCR CDR3 was subjected to a first round of RT-PCR using the HTBI primer set and the Qiagen OneStep RT-PCR kit. Libraries were constructed in a second round of multiplex PCR, after which size selection and purification were performed. Sequencing of the libraries was done on an Illumina HiSeq2000 using paired-end 100 bp reads. In the paper's pipeline: SOAPnuke was used to process the raw data, removing reads that contained adapters or uncalled bases, had a mean Phred below 15, or lacked an exact match to the constant primer or identifier. COPE v1.2.5 was used to merge high-quality paired reads, and clonotypes were defined as unique nucleotide sequences. MiTCR v1.1 was used to align the clonotypes against IMGT TRBV, TRBD and TRBJ reference segments. Analysis was restricted to V-J combinations with a frequency above 0.0001, which covered 99% to 99.2% of repertoires. A TCS score was defined as the ratio between F50 (clonal expansion) and ExV (chaos), using BLOSUM62-based TCRdist between CDR3 peptides within each V-J. Welch's t-statistics and random forest reduced roughly 500 V-J features to about 13, which were used in a naive Bayes classifier (R e1071). TCRdb trimmed public reads at Q25 via fastp, called clones via MiXCR and kept in-frame beta chains. Each record represents a unique CDR3 protein, reported with the most common genes and DNA among its rows. The V and J calls and clone size come from TCRdb's table, not from the authors' own analysis. The sample includes about half a million distinct CDR3 sequences, with roughly 16% observed a single time. The top ten clones comprise over 25% of the sample.

Moderately to severely active disease, a Clinical Activity Score of at least 3, a NOSPECS grade of at least 4, and a duration under 3 months were present in ophthalmopathy patients. The study excluded patients with uncontrolled infections, other autoimmune diseases, pregnancy or lactation. Diagnoses were established on the basis of clinical symptoms, serum thyroxine and TRAb, thyroid ultrasound, and orbital computed tomography. PBMCs were separated from approximately 10 ml of fresh peripheral blood using Ficoll-Paque density gradient centrifugation. Total RNA was extracted using Trizol reagent, and RNA quality was assessed on an Agilent 2100 Bioanalyzer. From its cysteine to its phenylalanine, the CDR3 spans 13 amino acids. Only the CDR3 DNA is retained, 39 bases long and in frame from the first base. The germline V gene sets CDR1 to SGHDT and CDR2 to YYEEEE. The junction carries 11 bases between V and J, which are trimmed by 0 bases and 8 bases respectively.

Points the paper makes about the study in general: In validation, the model predicted progression to ophthalmopathy with approximately 71% sensitivity and 72% to 75% specificity, a median of roughly seven months before onset. In cross-validation, a model built on a 13 V-J signature told ophthalmopathy apart from stable hyperthyroidism with just under 90% sensitivity and about 81% specificity, and in testing the same model reached 80%/75%. No statistical method was used to fix the sample size in advance, and group allocation was not hidden from the investigators. Most expanded thyroid clonotypes (frequency above 0.001) were also detected in blood, a finding suggesting that blood repertoires may reflect thyroid immune responses.

Recombination joined TRBV5-6 with TRBJ1-1; no D segment can be confidently identified. The sequenced material came from blood. This clonotype originated in a woman aged 30 to 39 with Graves' ophthalmopathy. The CDR3 corresponds to CASSLDGGREAFF. The nucleotide sequence is TGTGCCAGCAGCTTGGACGGCGGGAGGGAAGCTTTCTTT.